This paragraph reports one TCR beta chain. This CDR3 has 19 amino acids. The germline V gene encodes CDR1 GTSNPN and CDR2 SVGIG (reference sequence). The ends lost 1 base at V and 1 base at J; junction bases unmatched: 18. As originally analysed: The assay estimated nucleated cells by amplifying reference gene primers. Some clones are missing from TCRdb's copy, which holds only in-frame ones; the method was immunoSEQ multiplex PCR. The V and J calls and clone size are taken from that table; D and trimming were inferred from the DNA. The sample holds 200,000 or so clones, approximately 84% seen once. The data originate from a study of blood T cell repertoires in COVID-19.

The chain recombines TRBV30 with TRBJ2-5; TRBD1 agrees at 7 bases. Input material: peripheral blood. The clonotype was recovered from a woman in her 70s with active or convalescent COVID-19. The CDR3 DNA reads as TGTGCCTGGAGTGAGGGGCCCATACAGGGGTTATGGGCCCAAGAGACCCAGTACTTC. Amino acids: CAWSEGPIQGLWAQETQYF.